The 32 T cell receptor beta chains below come from one sample, sequenced in a study of blood T cells in healthy people across ages. The second PCR ran roughly 6 to 11 cycles with a sample-barcoded 5' primer and J-beta primers. TCRdb itself ran the 5' RACE reads through MiXCR, one entry per CDR3 protein. The top ten clones hold 7% to 9.5% of a sample with roughly 1,500,000 distinct CDR3 sequences, 40% to 50% of them seen once. Specimen: blood. The receptors derive from a woman aged 18-29 years in good health.

Concerning this clonotype: The germline gene is not matched at one end of the junction; a read error may be the cause. This chain connects TRBV2 to TRBJ2-1, with D tentatively TRBD2 (6 bases). CDR1 and CDR2 from the germline V gene are SNHLY and FYNNEI. The CDR3 is 13 amino acids. The chain's CDR3 is CDSTEGRNNEQFF. The CDR3 DNA reads as TGTGACAGCACCGAGGGGAGGAACAATGAGCAGTTCTTC.

This clonotype was observed many times. This chain connects TRBV10-3 to TRBJ2-1; D is undetermined. The CDR3 runs 11 residues. Trimming took 6 bases from V and 7 from J, leaving 7 bases between them. Germline V gene data show CDR1 as ENHRY and CDR2 as SYGVKD. The CDR3 sequence: CAIRWANEQFF. CDR3 DNA sequence: TGTGCCATCAGGTGGGCTAATGAGCAGTTCTTC.

The gene calls are TRBV20-1 and TRBJ2-3; the D is unclear. The CDR3 has 15 amino acids. Germline V gene sequence: CDR1 DFQATT, CDR2 SNEGSKA (reference sequence). Trimming stripped 3 bases from V and 4 bases from J, with 17 bases between. CDR3 nucleotides: TGCAGTGCTAGGGCCCCCGGCGAGTCTCCAGATACGCAGTATTTT. Protein sequence: CSARAPGESPDTQYF.

The chain combines TRBV7-9 with TRBJ2-1; maybe TRBD2 (6 bases). Germline loops: CDR1 SEHNR, CDR2 FQNEAQ (reference sequence). The CDR3 length is 15 residues. Trimming shortened V by 1 base and J by 9 bases, and 16 bases separated the two germline ends. CDR3: CASSLGSGGIGEQFF. Written as DNA, the CDR3 is TGTGCCAGCAGCTTAGGTAGCGGCGGGATCGGTGAGCAGTTCTTC.

This chain links TRBV5-1 with TRBJ2-7; TRBD1 matches at 8 bases. This CDR3 spans 16 amino acids. J gave up 5 bases and V 2 bases, and 12 bases lay outside the gene matches. The V gene's germline CDR1 is SGHRS and CDR2 YFSETQ. CDR3 sequence: CASSFTGGSRGDEQYF. In nucleotides, the CDR3 is TGCGCCAGCAGCTTCACAGGGGGAAGTAGGGGCGACGAGCAGTACTTC.

Written as DNA, the CDR3 is TGTGCCACCAGCAGAGAGCTAGAACCGCTGACTTTC. It is translated as CATSRELEPLTF. The gene calls are TRBV15 and TRBJ2-6, with unresolved D. The V end lost 0 bases, the J end lost 16 bases, and 10 bases lay between the germline ends. CDR1 LNHNV and CDR2 YYDKDF come from the germline V gene (reference sequence). This CDR3 has 12 amino acids.

In the case of this clonotype: The CDR3 does not end in the conserved phenylalanine or tryptophan, so this is likely a read error. The chain has TRBV5-1 and TRBJ2-7, with D possibly TRBD1 on 6 matching bases. Trimming took off 0 bases at V and 2 bases at J, with 9 bases between the two ends. The CDR3 runs 14 residues. CDR1 SGHRS and CDR2 YFSETQ come from the germline V gene. This chain's CDR3 is CASSLGTATYEQYI. DNA for the CDR3: TGCGCCAGCAGCTTGGGGACAGCCACCTACGAGCAGTACATC.

The rearrangement links TRBV7-2 to TRBJ2-3, with 14 bases identical to TRBD2. The V segment lost 0 bases and the J segment 6 bases; nucleotides outside the gene matches: 8. The CDR3 is made up of 18 amino acids. CDR1 and CDR2 (germline): SGHTA, FQGNSA. CDR3 protein: CASSLALTSGRAWDTQYF. CDR3 DNA: TGTGCCAGCAGCTTAGCCTTGACTAGCGGGAGGGCTTGGGATACGCAGTATTTT.

This chain links TRBV19 with TRBJ2-7; 8 bases match TRBD1. Germline CDR1 and CDR2: LNHDA and SQIVND (reference sequence). This CDR3 region has 16 residues. Germline trimming cut 5 bases from V and 4 bases from J; bases unmatched to any gene: 13. The CDR3 is CASSVGRTGRPYEQYF. The CDR3 DNA follows: TGTGCCAGTAGTGTAGGCCGGACAGGGCGGCCATACGAGCAGTACTTC.

This clonotype was recorded a few times. This chain uses TRBV7-8 with TRBJ1-2; no clear D. V gave up 0 bases and J gave up 4 bases, with 12 bases separating them. CDR1 SGHVS and CDR2 FQNEAQ come from the germline V gene. This CDR3 is built from 15 residues. The CDR3 protein is CASSLAQDGRYGYTF. In DNA form, the CDR3 reads TGTGCCAGCAGCTTAGCGCAGGACGGTCGCTATGGCTACACCTTC.

V gene TRBV9 combines with J gene TRBJ1-2; TRBD1 is a possible D gene (6 bases). V lost 7 bases, J lost 4 bases, and 17 bases lay in between. Germline lookup yields CDR1 SGDLS and CDR2 YYNGEE. CDR3 length: 14 amino acids. The CDR3 reads CASSPDRDTYGYTF. The CDR3 nucleotides are TGTGCCAGCTCCCCCGACCGGGACACCTATGGCTACACCTTC.

The chain combines TRBV2 with TRBJ2-4; D may be TRBD1 or TRBD2 (5 bases each). Per the germline V gene, CDR1 is SNHLY and CDR2 is FYNNEI. This CDR3 contains 13 residues. Trimming removed 1 base from V and 13 bases from J, with 14 bases in between. For the CDR3, the DNA is TGTGCCAGCAGTGAAGGGGACGGCTACGGGCAGTACTTC. Its protein product is CASSEGDGYGQYF.

This chain links TRBV7-2 with TRBJ1-2; D call uncertain. The germline V gene encodes CDR1 SGHTA and CDR2 FQGNSA. The CDR3 has 15 amino acids. The V end lost 7 bases, the J end lost 3 bases, and 18 bases lay between the germline ends. As DNA, the CDR3 is TGTGCCAGCAACCCATTAGCGGGGTTGGACTATGGCTACACCTTC. Protein sequence: CASNPLAGLDYGYTF.

This clonotype appeared a few times. This chain joins TRBV5-1 and TRBJ2-6; a possible D gene is TRBD1 (5 bases). Trimming removed 0 bases at V and 3 bases at J, with 10 bases between. From germline, CDR1 is SGHRS and CDR2 YFSETQ. This CDR3 is built from 16 residues. CDR3 loop: CASSLEVGDGANVLTF. In nucleotides, the CDR3 is TGCGCCAGCAGCTTGGAGGTAGGGGATGGGGCCAACGTCCTGACTTTC.

This clonotype was seen just once. One junction end disagrees with the germline gene, perhaps due to a read error. J is TRBJ2-4 and V is TRBV9; D possibly corresponds to TRBD2 (6 bases). Germline CDR1 reads SGDLS; CDR2 reads YYNGEE. The CDR3 consists of 16 residues. The DNA of the CDR3 is TGTACCAGCAGCGTAGGTTGGACTACGACCAAAAACATTCAGTACTTC. Its translation is CTSSVGWTTTKNIQYF. Using reference TRBV9 and TRBJ2-4 for the parts outside the CDR3, the full variable domain is DSGVTQTPKHLITATGQRVTLRCSPRSGDLSVYWYQQSLDQGLQFLIQYYNGEERAKGNILERFSAQQFPDLHSELNLSSLELGDSALYFCTSSVGWTTTKNIQYFGAGTRLSVL.

The genes are TRBV7-2 and TRBJ2-1; 12 nucleotides match TRBD2. The germline V gene has CDR1 SGHTA and CDR2 FQGNSA. After removal of 3 bases from V and 7 bases from J, the junction contained 4 bases not matched to a gene. The CDR3 is 15 residues long. CDR3 residues: CASSFGGTSGNEQFF. In DNA, the CDR3 is TGTGCCAGCAGCTTCGGGGGGACTAGCGGGAATGAGCAGTTCTTC.

This clonotype was recorded only once. The V call is TRBV14, the J call TRBJ2-1; 8 positions agree with TRBD2. With 5 bases clipped from V and 6 bases from J, the junction kept 9 bases outside the gene matches. CDR1 is SGHDN and CDR2 is FVKESK in the germline V gene. The CDR3 spans 15 residues. The DNA of the CDR3 is TGTGCCAGCAGCTGGGGACTAGTCCCCCTCAATGAGCAGTTCTTC. Amino acids: CASSWGLVPLNEQFF.

There are many counts of this clonotype. CDR3 sequence (DNA): TGCGCCAGCAGCTTGGATGGTAGCGGGAGAGCCAAAAACATTCAGTACTTC. Protein sequence: CASSLDGSGRAKNIQYF. This chain joins TRBV5-1 and TRBJ2-4; 9 nucleotides line up with TRBD2. V lost 0 bases to trimming and J lost 0 bases; unmatched junction nucleotides: 4. This CDR3 is 17 amino acids long. Germline V CDR1 and CDR2: SGHRS, YFSETQ. Drawing the rest from reference TRBV5-1 and TRBJ2-4, the complete variable domain is KAGVTQTPRYLIKTRGQQVTLSCSPISGHRSVSWYQQTPGQGLQFLFEYFSETQRNKGNFPGRFSGRQFSNSRSEMNVSTLELGDSALYLCASSLDGSGRAKNIQYFGAGTRLSVL.

This clonotype has more than one count but fewer than ten. This chain links TRBV7-2 with TRBJ1-1, with unresolved D. The CDR3 totals 13 residues. The germline gives CDR1 SGHTA, CDR2 FQGNSA. The V and J ends lost 11 bases and 1 base respectively, with 14 bases between them. The CDR3 protein is CAAGKGANTEAFF. The DNA of the CDR3 is TGTGCCGCCGGAAAGGGCGCGAACACTGAAGCTTTCTTT.

A remark on this clonotype: A much larger clone lies one base from this, so it may be a read error. The V call is TRBV6-4, the J call TRBJ1-2; D possibly corresponds to TRBD1 (6 bases). Germline CDR1 and CDR2: MRHNA and SNTAGT. V shed 2 bases and J shed 2 bases, with 12 bases lying between them. The CDR3 totals 15 residues. The chain's CDR3 is CASSDGAGANYGYTF. The CDR3 nucleotides read TGTGCCAGCAGTGACGGGGCAGGGGCGAACTATGGCTACACCTTC.

There are a few counts of this clonotype. The chain joins TRBV20-1 to TRBJ2-1; TRBD2 might be the D (5 bases). This CDR3 is built from 11 residues. V was pared by 5 bases and J by 7 bases, with 9 bases between. Germline V gene sequence: CDR1 DFQATT, CDR2 SNEGSKA (reference sequence). The CDR3 bases are TGCAGTGCTCGGACTGAAAATGAGCAGTTCTTC. Amino acid sequence: CSARTENEQFF.

The chain carries TRBV6-6 and TRBJ1-6; a weak D match, TRBD1 (6 bases). CDR3 length equals 17 residues. Per germline, CDR1 MNHNY and CDR2 SVGAGI (reference sequence). V lost 2 bases, J lost 0 bases, and 11 bases lay in between. The CDR3 region is CASSYLGASSYNSPLHF. The CDR3 DNA sequence: TGTGCCAGCAGTTACCTGGGGGCGAGCTCCTATAATTCACCCCTCCACTTT.

V and J are TRBV3-1 and TRBJ1-6, with a tentative D call TRBD1 (5 bases). This CDR3 is built from 15 residues. Trimming stripped 4 bases from V and 8 bases from J, with 15 bases between. CDR1 and CDR2 from the germline V gene are LGHDT and YNNKEL (reference sequence). The CDR3 sequence is CASSLGTPGDSPLHF. CDR3 nucleotides: TGTGCCAGCAGCCTCGGGACCCCTGGGGATTCACCCCTCCACTTT.

This sequence joins TRBV28 and TRBJ1-2; D unresolved. The CDR3 extends over 14 amino acids. Germline V gives CDR1 MDHEN, CDR2 SYDVKM. The ends were cut back, 5 bases at V and 7 bases at J, with 17 bases in the middle. The CDR3 loop is CASSAQPGLAGYTF. CDR3 in DNA: TGTGCCAGCAGTGCCCAGCCCGGTTTAGCTGGCTACACCTTC.

V usage is TRBV4-1 and J usage is TRBJ2-7; 12 positions agree with TRBD2. V lost 4 bases to trimming and J lost 4 bases; unmatched junction nucleotides: 8. The CDR3 has 16 residues. Germline CDR1 and CDR2: MGHRA and YSYEKL. CDR3 nucleotides: TGCGCCAGCAGCCCATCTAGCGGGGGGGCCGGGTACGAGCAGTACTTC. Translating gives CASSPSSGGAGYEQYF.

This clonotype was counted a single time. Only one base separates this from a far larger clonotype, so it likely reflects a read error. The chain links TRBV5-1 to TRBJ2-3; TRBD2 is a possible D gene (6 bases). CDR3 length equals 14 residues. CDR1 is SGHRS, CDR2 YFSETQ, per germline. Deletions cut 4 bases from V and 0 bases from J, with 9 bases between. CDR3: CASSMGTSTDTQYF. CDR3 bases: TGCGCCAGCAGCATGGGGACTAGCACAGATACGCAGTATTTT. Together with reference TRBV5-1 and TRBJ2-3, the CDR3 gives the full variable domain: KAGVTQTPRYLIKTRGQQVTLSCSPISGHRSVSWYQQTPGQGLQFLFEYFSETQRNKGNFPGRFSGRQFSNSRSEMNVSTLELGDSALYLCASSMGTSTDTQYFGPGTRLTVL.

The table lists this clonotype with a few counts. This chain uses TRBV29-1 with TRBJ2-7, with D perhaps matching TRBD1 or TRBD2 (5 bases each). The CDR3 extends over 12 amino acids. Trimming shortened V by 7 bases and J by 6 bases, and 16 bases separated the two germline ends. The germline gives CDR1 SQVTM, CDR2 ANQGSEA. The CDR3 DNA reads as TGCAGCGCCCCCGGGACGGAATGCGAGCAGTACTTC. Protein sequence: CSAPGTECEQYF.

This clonotype came up a few times. The chain couples TRBV9 to TRBJ2-1, with D hard to call. V gave up 2 bases and J gave up 0 bases, with 6 bases separating them. CDR3 length: 14 residues. The V gene's germline CDR1 is SGDLS and CDR2 YYNGEE. The CDR3 here is CASSVGNSYNEQFF. CDR3 DNA sequence: TGTGCCAGCAGCGTCGGCAACTCCTACAATGAGCAGTTCTTC. The full variable domain, completed using reference TRBV9 and TRBJ2-1, is DSGVTQTPKHLITATGQRVTLRCSPRSGDLSVYWYQQSLDQGLQFLIQYYNGEERAKGNILERFSAQQFPDLHSELNLSSLELGDSALYFCASSVGNSYNEQFFGPGTRLTVL.

This clonotype has a handful of counts. The chain employs TRBV27 and TRBJ1-2; 10 bases match TRBD1. V was clipped by 5 bases and J by 5 bases; unmatched bases: 11. Germline V gene lookup returns CDR1 MNHEY and CDR2 SMNVEV (reference sequence). This CDR3 is built from 16 residues. The CDR3 region has the DNA TGTGCCAGCAGTATTGCGACAGGGGGCCCCTTGTATGGCTACACCTTC. Its protein product is CASSIATGGPLYGYTF.

This chain joins TRBV30 and TRBJ2-4, with a possible D match to TRBD1 (6 bases). Germline CDR1 reads GTSNPN; CDR2 reads SVGIG (reference sequence). This CDR3 is 20 amino acids long. V gave up 1 base and J gave up 13 bases, with 38 bases separating them. The CDR3 DNA reads TGTGCCTGGAGTGAGAATAGGATAGGGGGATCCTGGAGCTTCATCTACAAGCAGTACTTC. Its translation: CAWSENRIGGSWSFIYKQYF. The variable domain in full, with the rest retrieved from reference TRBV30 and TRBJ2-4, is SQTIHQWPATLVQPVGSPLSLECTVEGTSNPNLYWYRQAAGRGLQLLFYSVGIGQISSEVPQNLSASRPQDRQFILSSKKLLLSDSGFYLCAWSENRIGGSWSFIYKQYFGAGTRLSVL.

The chain employs TRBV10-3 and TRBJ2-1; D is possibly TRBD1 or TRBD2 (5 bases each). The DNA end is a closer match to TRBJ2-7, so the J assignment may be wrong. The CDR3 spans 17 residues. Germline loops: CDR1 ENHRY, CDR2 SYGVKD. CDR3 region: CAISESLGGSSYNEQYF. CDR3 in DNA: TGTGCCATCAGTGAGTCCCTTGGGGGAAGCTCCTACAATGAGCAGTACTTC.

The chain carries TRBV5-1 and TRBJ2-3; the D gene is possibly TRBD1 (5 bases). Trimming cost V 4 bases and J 0 bases, with 15 bases left between them. Germline CDR1 and CDR2: SGHRS and YFSETQ. The CDR3 covers 16 residues. CDR3 sequence (DNA): TGCGCCAGCAGCCGCACCGACAGTTATAGCACAGATACGCAGTATTTT. Protein: CASSRTDSYSTDTQYF. The full variable domain, its missing parts supplied by reference TRBV5-1 and TRBJ2-3, is KAGVTQTPRYLIKTRGQQVTLSCSPISGHRSVSWYQQTPGQGLQFLFEYFSETQRNKGNFPGRFSGRQFSNSRSEMNVSTLELGDSALYLCASSRTDSYSTDTQYFGPGTRLTVL.